These 14 T cell receptor beta chains share one sample of origin, sequenced in a study of T cell repertoires in aging, cancer and after chemotherapy. Multiplex touch-down PCR with TRB-A/B primers amplified rearranged V-D-J TRB sequences. TCRdb analysed the multiplex PCR reads with MiXCR anew, one entry per CDR3 protein. The sample contains 870 or so distinct CDR3 sequences, 45% to 65% of which appear only once. The template was genomic DNA from peripheral blood, not RNA. Material for sequencing was blood. All receptors derive from a human donor with a blood cancer.

The V gene is TRBV18, the J gene TRBJ1-1; D ambiguous. Germline loops: CDR1 KGHSH, CDR2 LQKENI. V gave up 6 bases and J gave up 1 base, with 12 bases separating them. This CDR3 region has 14 residues. The CDR3 nucleotides read TGTGCCAGCTCTAGGTCCCGGACGAACACTGAAGCTTTCTTT. Translated, it gives CASSRSRTNTEAFF.

The chain has TRBV29-1 and TRBJ1-2; the D is unclear. Trimming took 2 bases from V and 3 from J, leaving 4 bases between them. This CDR3 has 11 amino acids. CDR1 and CDR2 from the germline V gene are SQVTM and ANQGSEA. The CDR3 DNA reads TGCAGCGTTGAAAGGGACTATGGCTACACCTTC. Protein sequence: CSVERDYGYTF.

By sample share, this clonotype is large. The rearrangement joins TRBV19 to TRBJ2-1; 16 nucleotides agree with TRBD2. The CDR3 runs to 16 residues. Germline values: CDR1 LNHDA, CDR2 SQIVND (reference sequence). The J segment lost 6 bases and the V segment lost 5 bases, leaving 4 bases of the junction unmatched. The CDR3 DNA follows: TGTGCCAGTAGTCCCGGGACTAGCGGGAGGGTCAATGAGCAGTTCTTC. This gives the protein CASSPGTSGRVNEQFF.

The chain combines TRBV30 with TRBJ2-1, with D tentatively TRBD1 (6 bases). This CDR3 has 15 residues. V was trimmed by 4 bases and J by 7 bases, leaving 20 bases between them. Germline V gene data show CDR1 as GTSNPN and CDR2 as SVGIG (reference sequence). The chain's CDR3 is CAWNRAYRVGNEQFF. The CDR3 region has the DNA TGTGCCTGGAACCGGGCCTACAGGGTCGGAAATGAGCAGTTCTTC.

This chain connects TRBV6-5 to TRBJ2-2, with 11 bases that match TRBD2. The CDR3 runs 18 residues. The J segment lost 3 bases and the V segment lost 4 bases, leaving 10 bases of the junction unmatched. Germline CDR1 and CDR2: MNHEY and SVGAGI. The CDR3 sequence: CASSSPILAGEHTGELFF. The CDR3 region has the DNA TGTGCCAGCAGTTCCCCAATACTAGCGGGAGAGCACACCGGGGAGCTGTTTTTT.

The chain couples TRBV6-6 to TRBJ1-2; D call uncertain. V gave up 7 bases and J gave up 4 bases, with 16 bases separating them. Per the germline V gene, CDR1 is MNHNY and CDR2 is SVGAGI (reference sequence). The CDR3 spans 14 residues. CDR3 nucleotide sequence: TGTGCCAGCACCCCTCGCTTAGGGCTCTATGGCTACACCTTC. Amino acids: CASTPRLGLYGYTF.

This chain connects TRBV19 to TRBJ1-1, with unresolved D. Germline loops: CDR1 LNHDA, CDR2 SQIVND (reference sequence). The CDR3 runs 15 residues. With 3 bases removed from V and 3 bases from J, the gap between germline ends came to 14 bases. CDR3 sequence (DNA): TGTGCCAGTAGTATCCCAGGTAGGTCGGACACTGAAGCTTTCTTT. Protein sequence: CASSIPGRSDTEAFF.

Only a few counts were recorded for this clonotype. This chain links TRBV5-6 with TRBJ1-1; D remains unclear. Trimming removed 1 base from V and 4 bases from J, with 8 bases in between. The length of the CDR3 is 13 residues. Per germline, CDR1 SGHDT and CDR2 YYEEEE. The CDR3 loop is CASSLLGRTEAFF. In DNA form, the CDR3 reads TGTGCCAGCAGCTTGCTCGGGCGCACTGAAGCTTTCTTT.

The chain combines TRBV6-2 or TRBV6-3 with TRBJ1-1, with D possibly being TRBD1 (6 bases). The CDR3 consists of 11 residues. Germline V lookup: CDR1 MNHEY, CDR2 SVGEGT. V dropped 7 bases and J dropped 8 bases, with 11 bases sitting between them. CDR3: CASTVGTEAFF. In DNA, the CDR3 is TGTGCCAGCACCGTCGGGACAGAAGCTTTCTTT.

The chain joins TRBV30 to TRBJ1-2, with no clear D. The CDR3 has 13 amino acids. The germline V gene has CDR1 GTSNPN and CDR2 SVGIG (reference sequence). V lost 2 bases to trimming and J lost 6 bases, with 13 bases between them. The CDR3 region has the DNA TGTGCCTGGAGTTTGGAGGGTACAAATGGCTACACCTTC. Protein sequence: CAWSLEGTNGYTF.

The chain employs TRBV29-1 and TRBJ2-4; either TRBD1 or TRBD2 may fit D (5 bases each). V lost 1 base, J lost 1 base, and 8 bases lay in between. Germline CDR1 reads SQVTM; CDR2 reads ANQGSEA. CDR3 length: 14 residues. For the CDR3, the DNA is TGCAGCGTTGAAGGAGGGGCGGCCAAAAACATTCAGTACTTC. Its protein product is CSVEGGAAKNIQYF.

The rearrangement links TRBV21-1 to TRBJ2-2. TRBV21-1 is designated a pseudogene. The CDR3 has 14 residues. CDR3 DNA sequence: TGTGCCAGCAGCAAAGTATCGAACACCGGGGAGCTGTTTTTT. Its translation is CASSKVSNTGELFF.

There are a few counts of this clonotype. The rearrangement links TRBV12-3 or TRBV12-4 to TRBJ2-5, with 12 nucleotides matching TRBD1. CDR3 length: 16 residues. With 4 bases clipped from V and 5 bases from J, the junction kept 8 bases outside the gene matches. CDR3 nucleotide sequence: TGTGCCAGCAGTTCCCCGGGACAGGGGGCGAGGGAGACCCAGTACTTC. This gives the protein CASSSPGQGARETQYF.

In the case of this clonotype: This sequence may be a read error, since a much larger clone differs from it by one base. This chain connects TRBV7-2 to TRBJ2-1; D unresolved. Trimming removed 7 bases from V and 8 bases from J, with 12 bases in between. Germline lookup yields CDR1 SGHTA and CDR2 FQGNSA. The CDR3 extends over 12 amino acids. CDR3 sequence (DNA): TGTGCCAGCAACTCCCAACCCTATGAGCAGTTCTTC. Translating gives CASNSQPYEQFF.